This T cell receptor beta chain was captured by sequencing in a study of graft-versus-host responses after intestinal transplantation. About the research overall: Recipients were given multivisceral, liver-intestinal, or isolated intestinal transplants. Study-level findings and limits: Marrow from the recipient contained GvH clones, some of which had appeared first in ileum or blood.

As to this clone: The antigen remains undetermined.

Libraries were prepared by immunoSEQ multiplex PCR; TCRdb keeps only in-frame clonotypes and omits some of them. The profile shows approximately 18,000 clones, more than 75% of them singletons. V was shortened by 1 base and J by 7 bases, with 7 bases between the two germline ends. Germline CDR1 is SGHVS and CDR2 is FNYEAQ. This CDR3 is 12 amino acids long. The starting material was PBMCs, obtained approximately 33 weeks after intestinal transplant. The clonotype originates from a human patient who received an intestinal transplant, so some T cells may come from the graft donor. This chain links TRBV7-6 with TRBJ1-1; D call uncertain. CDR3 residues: CASSLDGNEAFF. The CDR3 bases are TGTGCCAGCAGCTTAGATGGAAATGAAGCTTTCTTT. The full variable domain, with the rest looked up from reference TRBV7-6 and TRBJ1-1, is GAGVSQSPRYKVTKRGQDVALRCDPISGHVSLYWYRQALGQGPEFLTYFNYEAQQDKSGLPNDRFSAERPEGSISTLTIQRTEQRDSAMYRCASSLDGNEAFFGQGTRLTVV.